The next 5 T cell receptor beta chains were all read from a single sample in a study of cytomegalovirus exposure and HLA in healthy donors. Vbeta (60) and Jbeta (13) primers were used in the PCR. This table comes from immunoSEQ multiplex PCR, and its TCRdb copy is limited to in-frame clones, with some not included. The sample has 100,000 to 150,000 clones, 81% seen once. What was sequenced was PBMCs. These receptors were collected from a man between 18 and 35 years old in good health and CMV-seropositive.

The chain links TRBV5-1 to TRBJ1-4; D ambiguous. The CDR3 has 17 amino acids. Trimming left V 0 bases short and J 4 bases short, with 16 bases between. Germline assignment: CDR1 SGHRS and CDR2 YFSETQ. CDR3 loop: CASSLGGVAGFNEKLFF. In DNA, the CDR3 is TGCGCCAGCAGCTTGGGCGGGGTGGCAGGCTTTAATGAAAAACTGTTTTTT.

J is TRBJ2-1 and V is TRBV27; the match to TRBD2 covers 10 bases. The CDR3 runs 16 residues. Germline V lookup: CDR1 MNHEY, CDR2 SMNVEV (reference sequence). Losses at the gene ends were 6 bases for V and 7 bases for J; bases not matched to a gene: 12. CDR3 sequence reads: CASRPSGRGWGNEQFF. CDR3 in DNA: TGTGCCAGCAGACCTAGCGGGAGAGGTTGGGGTAATGAGCAGTTCTTC.

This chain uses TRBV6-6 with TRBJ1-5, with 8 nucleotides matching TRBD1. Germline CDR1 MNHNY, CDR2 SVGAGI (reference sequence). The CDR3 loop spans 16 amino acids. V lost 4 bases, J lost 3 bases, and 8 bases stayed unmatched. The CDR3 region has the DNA TGTGCCAGCAGTTCCCCAATACAGGGGGACAATCAGCCCCAGCATTTT. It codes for CASSSPIQGDNQPQHF.

CDR3 region: CASSIWRDSNQPQHF. CDR3 sequence (DNA): TGTGCCAGTAGTATTTGGCGGGACTCTAATCAGCCCCAGCATTTT. The V call is TRBV19, the J call TRBJ1-5; D perhaps matches TRBD1 (5 bases). The germline V gene has CDR1 LNHDA and CDR2 SQIVND (reference sequence). CDR3 length: 15 residues. Deletions cut 3 bases from V and 4 bases from J, with 13 bases between.

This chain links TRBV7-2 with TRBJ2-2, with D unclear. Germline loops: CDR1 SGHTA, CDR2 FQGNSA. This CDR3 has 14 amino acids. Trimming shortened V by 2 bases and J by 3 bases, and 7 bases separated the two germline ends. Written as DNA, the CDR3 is TGTGCCAGCAGCTTACCCCTAGACACCGGGGAGCTGTTTTTT. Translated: CASSLPLDTGELFF.